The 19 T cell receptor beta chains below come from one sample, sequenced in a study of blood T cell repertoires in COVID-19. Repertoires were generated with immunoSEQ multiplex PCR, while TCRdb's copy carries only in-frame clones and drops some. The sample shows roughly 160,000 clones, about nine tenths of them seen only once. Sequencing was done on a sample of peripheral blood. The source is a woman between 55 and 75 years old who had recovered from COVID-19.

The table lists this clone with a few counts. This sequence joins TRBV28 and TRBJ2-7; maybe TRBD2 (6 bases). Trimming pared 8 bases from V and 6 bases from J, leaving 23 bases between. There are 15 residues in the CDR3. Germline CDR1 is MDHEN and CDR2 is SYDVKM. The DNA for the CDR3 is TGTGCCAGCGGAACTAGGGACTTTCTTTCGGGCGAGCAGTACTTC. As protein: CASGTRDFLSGEQYF. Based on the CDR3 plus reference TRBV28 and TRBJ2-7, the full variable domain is DVKVTQSSRYLVKRTGEKVFLECVQDMDHENMFWYRQDPGLGLRLIYFSYDVKMKEKGDIPEGYSVSREKKERFSLILESASTNQTSMYLCASGTRDFLSGEQYFGPGTRLTVT.

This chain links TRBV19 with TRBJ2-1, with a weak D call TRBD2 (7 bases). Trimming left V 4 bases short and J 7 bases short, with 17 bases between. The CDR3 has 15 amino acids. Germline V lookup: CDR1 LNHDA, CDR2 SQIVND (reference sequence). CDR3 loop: CASSKLRGDMNEQFF. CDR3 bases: TGTGCCAGTAGTAAGCTCCGGGGGGACATGAATGAGCAGTTCTTC.

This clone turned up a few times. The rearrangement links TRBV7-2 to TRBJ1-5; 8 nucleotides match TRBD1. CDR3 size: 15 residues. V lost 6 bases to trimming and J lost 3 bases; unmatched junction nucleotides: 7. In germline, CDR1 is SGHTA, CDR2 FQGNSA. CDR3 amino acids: CASSSQGQVNQPQHF. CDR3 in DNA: TGTGCCAGCAGTAGCCAGGGACAGGTCAATCAGCCCCAGCATTTT.

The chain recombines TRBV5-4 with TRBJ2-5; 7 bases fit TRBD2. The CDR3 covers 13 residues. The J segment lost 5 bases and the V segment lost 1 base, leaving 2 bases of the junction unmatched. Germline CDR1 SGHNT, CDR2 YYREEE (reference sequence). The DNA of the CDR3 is TGTGCCAGCAGCTTGCCCGGGAGGGAGACCCAGTACTTC. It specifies CASSLPGRETQYF.

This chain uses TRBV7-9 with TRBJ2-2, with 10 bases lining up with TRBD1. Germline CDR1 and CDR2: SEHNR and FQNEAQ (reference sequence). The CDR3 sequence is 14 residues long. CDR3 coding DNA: TGTGCTCCCGACAGGGGGCGGAACACCGGGGAGCTGTTTTTT. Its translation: CAPDRGRNTGELFF. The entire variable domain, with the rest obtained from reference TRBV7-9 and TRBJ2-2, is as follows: DTGVSQNPRHKITKRGQNVTFRCDPISEHNRLYWYRQTLGQGPEFLTYFQNEAQLEKSRLLSDRFSAERPKGSFSTLEIQRTEQGDSAMYLCAPDRGRNTGELFFGEGSRLTVL.

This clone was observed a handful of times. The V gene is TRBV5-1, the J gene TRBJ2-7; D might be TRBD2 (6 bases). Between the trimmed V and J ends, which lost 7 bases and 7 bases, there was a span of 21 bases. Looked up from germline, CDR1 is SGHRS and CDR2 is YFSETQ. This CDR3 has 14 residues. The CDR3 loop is CASAGGRHPQEQYF. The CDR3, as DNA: TGCGCCAGCGCCGGGGGTAGGCACCCTCAGGAGCAGTACTTC.

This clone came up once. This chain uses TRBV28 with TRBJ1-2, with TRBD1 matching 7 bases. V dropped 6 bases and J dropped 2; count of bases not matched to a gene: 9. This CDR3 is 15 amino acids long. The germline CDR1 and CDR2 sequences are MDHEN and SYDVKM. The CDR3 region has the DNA TGTGCCAGCAGCTCTGGGGGACAGCCCAACTATGGCTACACCTTC. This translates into CASSSGGQPNYGYTF.

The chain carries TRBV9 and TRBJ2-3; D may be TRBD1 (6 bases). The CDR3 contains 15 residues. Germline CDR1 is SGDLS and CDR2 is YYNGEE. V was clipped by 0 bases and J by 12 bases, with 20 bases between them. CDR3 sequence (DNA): TGTGCCAGCAGCGTAGAGCGCCAGGGGAAGGGAGAACAGTATTTT. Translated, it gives CASSVERQGKGEQYF. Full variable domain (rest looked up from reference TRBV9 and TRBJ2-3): DSGVTQTPKHLITATGQRVTLRCSPRSGDLSVYWYQQSLDQGLQFLIQYYNGEERAKGNILERFSAQQFPDLHSELNLSSLELGDSALYFCASSVERQGKGEQYFGPGTRLTVL.

For the CDR3, the DNA is TGTGCCTGGAGCTCCCGGGGAAATTCACCCCTCCACTTT. This encodes CAWSSRGNSPLHF. J is TRBJ1-6 and V is TRBV30; D call uncertain. The CDR3 sequence is 13 residues long. Germline-derived CDR1 and CDR2 are GTSNPN and SVGIG (reference sequence). V gave up 3 bases and J gave up 7 bases, with 10 bases separating them.

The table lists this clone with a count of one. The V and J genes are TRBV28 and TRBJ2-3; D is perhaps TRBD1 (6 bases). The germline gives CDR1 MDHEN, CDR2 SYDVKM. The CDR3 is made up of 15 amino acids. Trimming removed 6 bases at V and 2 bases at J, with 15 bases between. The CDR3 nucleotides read TGTGCCAGCAGCTACAGGGTAATAGCCACAGATACGCAGTATTTT. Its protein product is CASSYRVIATDTQYF.

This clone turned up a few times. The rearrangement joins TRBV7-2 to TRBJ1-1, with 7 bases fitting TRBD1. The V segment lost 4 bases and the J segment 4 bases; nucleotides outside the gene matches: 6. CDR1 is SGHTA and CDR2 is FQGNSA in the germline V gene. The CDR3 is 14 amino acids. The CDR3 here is CASSYSTGITEAFF. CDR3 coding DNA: TGTGCCAGCAGCTACTCGACAGGGATCACTGAAGCTTTCTTT.

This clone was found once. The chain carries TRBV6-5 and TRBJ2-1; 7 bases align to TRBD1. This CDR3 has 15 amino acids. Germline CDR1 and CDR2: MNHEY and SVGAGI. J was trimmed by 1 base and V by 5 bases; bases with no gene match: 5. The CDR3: CASSLQDRSYNEQFF. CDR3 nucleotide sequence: TGTGCCAGCAGTCTCCAGGACAGGTCCTACAATGAGCAGTTCTTC.

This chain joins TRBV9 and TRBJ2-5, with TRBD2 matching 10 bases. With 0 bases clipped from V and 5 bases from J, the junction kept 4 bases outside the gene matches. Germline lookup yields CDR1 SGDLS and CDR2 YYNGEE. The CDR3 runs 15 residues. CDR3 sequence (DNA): TGTGCCAGCAGCGTAGTTAGCGGGGGGCGTGAGACCCAGTACTTC. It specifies CASSVVSGGRETQYF.

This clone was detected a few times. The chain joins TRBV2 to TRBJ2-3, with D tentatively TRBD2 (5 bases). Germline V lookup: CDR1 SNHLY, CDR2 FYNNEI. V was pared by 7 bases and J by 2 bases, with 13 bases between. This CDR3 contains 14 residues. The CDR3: CASTGGGYTDTQYF. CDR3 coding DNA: TGTGCCAGCACTGGCGGCGGGTACACAGATACGCAGTATTTT.

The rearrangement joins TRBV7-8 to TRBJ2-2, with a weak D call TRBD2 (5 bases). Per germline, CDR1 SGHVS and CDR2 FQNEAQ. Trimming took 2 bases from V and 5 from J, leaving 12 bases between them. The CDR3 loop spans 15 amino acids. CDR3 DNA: TGTGCCAGCAGCTTACAATCTCGGGAAACCGGGGAGCTGTTTTTT. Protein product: CASSLQSRETGELFF.

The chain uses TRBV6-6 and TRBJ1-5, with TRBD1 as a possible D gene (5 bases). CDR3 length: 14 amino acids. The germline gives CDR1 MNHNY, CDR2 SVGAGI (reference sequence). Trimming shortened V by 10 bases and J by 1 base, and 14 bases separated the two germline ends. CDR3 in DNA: TGTGCCACACAGGACCAGACAAGCAATCAGCCCCAGCATTTT. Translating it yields CATQDQTSNQPQHF.

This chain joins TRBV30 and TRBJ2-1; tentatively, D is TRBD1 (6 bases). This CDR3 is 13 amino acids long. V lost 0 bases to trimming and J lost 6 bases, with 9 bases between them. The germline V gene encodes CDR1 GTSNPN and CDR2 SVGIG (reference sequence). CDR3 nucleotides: TGTGCCTGGAGTGTAGGGGGAATCAATGAGCAGTTCTTC. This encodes CAWSVGGINEQFF.

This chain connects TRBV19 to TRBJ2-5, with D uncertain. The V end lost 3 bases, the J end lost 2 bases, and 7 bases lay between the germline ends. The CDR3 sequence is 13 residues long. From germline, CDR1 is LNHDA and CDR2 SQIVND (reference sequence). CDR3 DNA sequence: TGTGCCAGTAGTATCCTGGAGCAAGAGACCCAGTACTTC. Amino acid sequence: CASSILEQETQYF.

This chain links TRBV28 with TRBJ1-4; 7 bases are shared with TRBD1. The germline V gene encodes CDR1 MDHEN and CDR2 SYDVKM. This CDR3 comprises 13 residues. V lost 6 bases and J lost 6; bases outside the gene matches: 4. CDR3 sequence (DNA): TGTGCCAGCAGGAGACAGGGTGATGAAAAACTGTTTTTT. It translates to CASRRQGDEKLFF.